This TCR beta chain was documented in a study of shared clonotypes between healthy human individuals. Whole-study context: Each donor's CD8 memory used one plate, CD8 naive two, each CD4 subset three.

Sequencing was performed with immunoSEQ multiplex PCR; in TCRdb, only in-frame clones are kept and a portion is missing. This sample carries 640,000 or so clones, approximately 79% of them seen once, and the ten largest clones take about 1.8%. Study-wide points: Unshared clonotypes carried lower generation probabilities than those common to all four donors.

Participating donors were healthy, HIV-negative adults free of recent acute infections or vaccinations. This clone was recorded only once. What it recognizes is unknown. The V gene lost 4 bases and the J gene lost 7 bases, with 14 bases spanning the gap. From germline, CDR1 is SGHNT and CDR2 YYREEE (reference sequence). The CDR3 consists of 14 residues. The chain carries TRBV5-4 and TRBJ1-4, with D possibly TRBD1 on 5 matching bases. This receptor was identified in a woman under 40 in good health. Sequencing input: memory CD4+ T cells sorted from blood. Stated subset: CD45RA-negative fraction. The CDR3 region has the DNA TGTGCCAGCAGCCACCGGGACGGACGTGAAAAACTGTTTTTT. This sequence encodes CASSHRDGREKLFF.